The rows below give T cell receptor beta chains drawn from one sample of a study of Ad26.COV2.S vaccination and SARS-CoV-2 variants. The method was immunoSEQ multiplex PCR; TCRdb's version includes in-frame clones alone and lacks a portion of them. The data contain about 250,000 clones, 87% of them singletons. The sample here was peripheral blood, taken in a trial of Ad26.COV2.S vaccine versus placebo. These receptors were obtained from a person between 18 and 65 years old who received the Ad26.COV2.S COVID-19 vaccine or a placebo. The CDR3 runs from the conserved cysteine through the conserved F or W. A D gene is named only where the DNA matches it firmly. Size is omitted from some rows. Given values are once, few, many or a class for expanded clones.

NA	TRBV6-5	TRBJ1-6	NA	13	TGTGCCAGCAGTTACGACAGCAGCTCACCCCTCCACTTT	CASSYDSSSPLHF
NA	TRBV4-2	TRBJ1-5	few	16	TGTGCCAGCAGCCAAGATGCGGGGGTGAGTAATCAGCCCCAGCATTTT	CASSQDAGVSNQPQHF
NA	TRBV9	TRBJ2-7	NA	14	TGTGCCAGCAGCGTAGACGAGGGCACCTACGAGCAGTACTTC	CASSVDEGTYEQYF
NA	TRBV5-1	TRBJ1-1	NA	16	TGCGCCAGCAGCTTGGCCGGGGAGGGGGTAGGAACTGAAGCTTTCTTT	CASSLAGEGVGTEAFF
NA	TRBV5-4	TRBJ1-5	NA	13	TGTGCCAGCAGCTTGGACCGGTTAGTGCCCCAGCATTTT	CASSLDRLVPQHF
NA	TRBV19	TRBJ1-6	few	17	TGTGCCAGTAGTATAAGCTCAGGGGAACTCAATAATTCACCCCTCCACTTT	CASSISSGELNNSPLHF
NA	TRBV18	TRBJ2-2	NA	13	TGTGCCAGCTCACCAGGGAACACCGGGGAGCTGTTTTTT	CASSPGNTGELFF
NA	TRBV19	TRBJ1-5	NA	16	TGTGCCAGTAGTCCCTTCTTCGAGGGGCAGGGTAAGCCCCAGCATTTT	CASSPFFEGQGKPQHF
NA	TRBV6-5	TRBJ2-7	NA	16	TGTGCCAGCAGTTACTCACCCCCCCTACAAGGGGGCGAGCAGTACTTC	CASSYSPPLQGGEQYF
TRBD2	TRBV10-3	TRBJ2-7	NA	15	TGTGCCATCAGTGAATCCGCGGGGGGGATCGGGGAGCAGTACTTC	CAISESAGGIGEQYF
NA	TRBV7-8	TRBJ2-3	NA	15	TGTGCCAGCAGCTTAGGTTCCGGACGCACAGATACGCAGTATTTT	CASSLGSGRTDTQYF
NA	TRBV4-3	TRBJ1-2	NA	15	TGCGCCAGCAGCCAACTCATGGAGTCAAACTATGGCTACACCTTC	CASSQLMESNYGYTF
NA	TRBV5-6	TRBJ1-2	NA	15	TGTGCCAGCAGCTTGGCCGGAGTCCATAACTATGGCTACACCTTC	CASSLAGVHNYGYTF
TRBD2	TRBV5-1	TRBJ2-1	NA	15	TGCGCCAGCAGCCCCCTCGGGCTAGCGGACAATGAGCAGTTCTTC	CASSPLGLADNEQFF
NA	TRBV24-1	TRBJ2-3	NA	14	TGTGCCACCAGTGTACGGCAGGGGACAGATACGCAGTATTTT	CATSVRQGTDTQYF
TRBD2	TRBV24-1	TRBJ2-3	NA	15	TGTGCCACCAGTGTGAGCGGGAGGGCCACAGATACGCAGTATTTT	CATSVSGRATDTQYF
TRBD2	TRBV7-9	TRBJ2-5	NA	16	TGTGCCAGCAGCTACTCAGCGGGAGGGTACCAAGAGACCCAGTACTTC	CASSYSAGGYQETQYF
TRBD1	TRBV6-2/TRBV6-3	TRBJ1-2	NA	13	TGTGCCAGCAGCGCAGGGGGCAGCTATGGCTACACCTTC	CASSAGGSYGYTF
NA	TRBV6-5	TRBJ2-3	NA	15	TGTGCCAGCTGTCTAGGGGGGCCCTTCACAGATACGCAGTATTTT	CASCLGGPFTDTQYF
NA	TRBV3-1/TRBV3-2	TRBJ2-2	NA	14	TGTGCCAGCAGCCCGATGGACTACACCGGGGAGCTGTTTTTT	CASSPMDYTGELFF
TRBD1	TRBV29-1	TRBJ2-3	NA	13	TGCAGCGTAGTGACAGGGCTCTCGTCGGTGCAGTATTTT	CSVVTGLSSVQYF
NA	TRBV27	TRBJ2-7	NA	15	TGTGCCAGCAGTCGCTCCGGGACATCTTCCTACGAGCAGTACTTC	CASSRSGTSSYEQYF
TRBD1	TRBV27	TRBJ1-1	NA	15	TGTGCCAGCAGTCCTCGACAGGGGGCAGGCACTGAAGCTTTCTTT	CASSPRQGAGTEAFF
TRBD2	TRBV4-2	TRBJ2-2	NA	18	TGTGCCAGCAGCCGCCGGACTAGCGGGGGGGCGAACACCGGGGAGCTGTTTTTT	CASSRRTSGGANTGELFF
NA	TRBV6-5	TRBJ2-3	NA	15	TGTGCCAGCAGTTACGGTCCCAGGGTGGCAGATACGCAGTATTTT	CASSYGPRVADTQYF
NA	TRBV3-1/TRBV3-2	TRBJ2-7	NA	13	TGTGCCAGCAGCCCTCGAGGGGACTACGAGCAGTACTTC	CASSPRGDYEQYF
NA	TRBV7-9	TRBJ1-1	once	15	TGTGCCAGCAGCTTATGGGGCAACGGGAACACTGAAGCTTTCTTT	CASSLWGNGNTEAFF
NA	TRBV11-3	TRBJ2-2	NA	17	TGTGCCAGCAGCCCCGATGGGTGGCAGACTTCCACCGGGGAGCTGTTTTTT	CASSPDGWQTSTGELFF
TRBD1	TRBV6-6	TRBJ1-1	once	14	TGTGCCAGCAGTCAAAACAGGGGGAACACTGAAGCTTTCTTT	CASSQNRGNTEAFF
TRBD2	TRBV5-1	TRBJ2-3	NA	16	TGCGCCAGCAGCCCCGGGCTAGCGGGGGACACAGATACGCAGTATTTT	CASSPGLAGDTDTQYF
TRBD1	TRBV5-4	TRBJ2-5	NA	15	TGTGCCAGCAGCTTGAAGGGGGCAGGGAAAGAGACCCAGTACTTC	CASSLKGAGKETQYF
NA	TRBV6-5	TRBJ2-1	NA	12	TGTGCCAGCAGTTGCAGTTATTGTGAGCAGTTCTTC	CASSCSYCEQFF
TRBD2	TRBV27	TRBJ2-3	NA	15	TGTGCCAGCAGTTTAATAGCGGGAGACCCAGATACGCAGTATTTT	CASSLIAGDPDTQYF
NA	TRBV6-5	TRBJ2-5	NA	13	TGTGCCAGCAGAGCTCTAGACGTCGAGACCCAGTACTTC	CASRALDVETQYF
TRBD1	TRBV20-1	TRBJ2-3	few	11	TGCAGTGCCGGGGACAGGGAGACGCAGTATTTT	CSAGDRETQYF
NA	TRBV5-6	TRBJ1-5	few	14	TGTGCCAGCAGCTTGGCCACGGGGTATCAGCCCCAGCATTTT	CASSLATGYQPQHF
NA	TRBV4-2	TRBJ1-3	NA	16	TGTGCCAGCAGCCAGTCCCCGACGGTCTCTGGAAACACCATATATTTT	CASSQSPTVSGNTIYF
TRBD2	TRBV4-2	TRBJ2-2	few	16	TGTGCCAGCAGCCCGCGGCTAGCGGGAAACACCGGGGAGCTGTTTTTT	CASSPRLAGNTGELFF
TRBD1	TRBV9	TRBJ2-5	once	14	TGTGCCAGCAGCGTAGGGACAGGGCTAGAGACCCAGTACTTC	CASSVGTGLETQYF
NA	TRBV2	TRBJ1-2	NA	12	TGTGCCAGCAGCTCCGGTGCGGCGAGCTACACCTTC	CASSSGAASYTF
NA	TRBV27	TRBJ1-6	NA	14	TGTGCCAGCAGTTGGTGGGGGGTTGGTTCACCCCTCCACTTT	CASSWWGVGSPLHF
NA	TRBV5-6	TRBJ1-4	NA	15	TGTGCCAGCAGCTTGTCGGGGATAACTAATGAAAAACTGTTTTTT	CASSLSGITNEKLFF
NA	TRBV27	TRBJ1-5	NA	17	TGTGCCAGCAGTTTAAATTACGCGGGAGGGAGCAATCAGCCCCAGCATTTT	CASSLNYAGGSNQPQHF